This record looks at one T cell receptor beta chain sequence and its context. This entry is derived from a study of blood T cells in healthy people across ages. With a J-beta primer mix and a sample-barcoded 5' primer, a second PCR ran roughly 6 to 12 cycles. MiXCR, applied by TCRdb to the 5' RACE reads, yields one record per CDR3 protein. This sample has around 1,800,000 distinct CDR3 sequences, with roughly 43% found just once. CDR1 SQVTM and CDR2 ANQGSEA come from the germline V gene. The CDR3 is 16 residues long. Losses at the gene ends were 4 bases for V and 9 bases for J; bases not matched to a gene: 15.

This chain connects TRBV29-1 to TRBJ2-1, with TRBD1 identical over 10 bases. Input material: blood. This clonotype was obtained from a human donor in good health. CDR3 sequence (DNA): TGCAGCGTTGGGGATCGGGGGACAGGGGCATTGGGTGAGCAGTTCTTC. Its protein product is CSVGDRGTGALGEQFF.